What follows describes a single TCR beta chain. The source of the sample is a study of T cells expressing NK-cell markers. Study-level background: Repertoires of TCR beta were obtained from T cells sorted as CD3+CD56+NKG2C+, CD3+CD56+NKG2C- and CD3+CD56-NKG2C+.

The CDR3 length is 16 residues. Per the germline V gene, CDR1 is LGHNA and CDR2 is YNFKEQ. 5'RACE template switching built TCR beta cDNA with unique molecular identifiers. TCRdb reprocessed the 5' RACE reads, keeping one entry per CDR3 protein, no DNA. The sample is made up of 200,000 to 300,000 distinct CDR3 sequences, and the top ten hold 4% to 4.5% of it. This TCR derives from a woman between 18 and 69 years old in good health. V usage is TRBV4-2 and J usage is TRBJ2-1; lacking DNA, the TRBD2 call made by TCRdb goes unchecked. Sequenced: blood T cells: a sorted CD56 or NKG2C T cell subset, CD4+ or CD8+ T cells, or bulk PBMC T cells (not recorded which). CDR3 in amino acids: CASSQVVAGYYNEQFF.